This T cell receptor (beta chain) was retrieved from a study of technical replicates of blood from several donors. Germline V CDR1 and CDR2: MNHEY, SMNVEV (reference sequence). This CDR3 has 15 residues. V dropped 5 bases and J dropped 1; count of bases not matched to a gene: 5. Here immunoSEQ multiplex PCR was the method, and the copy in TCRdb shows in-frame clones only, minus some. The data show about 15,000 clones, 85% to 90% seen once. Sequences were obtained from PBMCs. The genes are TRBV27 and TRBJ2-3, with TRBD2 matching 8 bases. This TCR was sampled from a human donor in good health. In nucleotides, the CDR3 is TGTGCCAGCAGTCCGACTAGCGATCGCACAGATACGCAGTATTTT. Protein sequence: CASSPTSDRTDTQYF.